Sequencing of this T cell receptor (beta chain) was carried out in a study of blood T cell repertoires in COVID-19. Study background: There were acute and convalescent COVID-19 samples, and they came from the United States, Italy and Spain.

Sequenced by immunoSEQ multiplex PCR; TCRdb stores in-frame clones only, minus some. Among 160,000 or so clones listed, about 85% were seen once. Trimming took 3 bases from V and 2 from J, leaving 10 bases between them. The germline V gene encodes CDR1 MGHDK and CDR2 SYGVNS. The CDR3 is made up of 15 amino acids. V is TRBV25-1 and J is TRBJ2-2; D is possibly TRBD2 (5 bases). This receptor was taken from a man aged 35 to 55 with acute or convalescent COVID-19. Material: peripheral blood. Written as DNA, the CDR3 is TGTGCCAGCAGTGAGCCCCGGGGAAACACCGGGGAGCTGTTTTTT. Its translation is CASSEPRGNTGELFF.